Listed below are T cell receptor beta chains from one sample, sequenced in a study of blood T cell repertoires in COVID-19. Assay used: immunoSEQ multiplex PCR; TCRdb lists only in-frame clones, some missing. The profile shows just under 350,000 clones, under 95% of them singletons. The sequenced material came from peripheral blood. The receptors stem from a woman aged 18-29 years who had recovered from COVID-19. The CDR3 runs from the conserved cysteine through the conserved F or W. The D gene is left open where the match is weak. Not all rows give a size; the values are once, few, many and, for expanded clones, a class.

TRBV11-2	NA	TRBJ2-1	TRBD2	TGTGCCAGCAGCCCTAGGACTAGCGGGAGGGGGGAGGAGCAGTTCTTC	CASSPRTSGRGEEQFF
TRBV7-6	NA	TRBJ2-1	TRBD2	TGTGCCAGCAGCTTAGGGAGGACTAGCGGGGGGCCTCGCTACAATGAGCAGTTCTTC	CASSLGRTSGGPRYNEQFF
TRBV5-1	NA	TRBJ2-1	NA	TGCGCCAGCAGTACCCACCAGGGGGAGGACAATGAGCAGTTCTTC	CASSTHQGEDNEQFF
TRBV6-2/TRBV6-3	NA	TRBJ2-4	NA	TGTGCCAGCAGTTTAGTGCCGGGTCTGGCCAAAAACATTCAGTACTTC	CASSLVPGLAKNIQYF
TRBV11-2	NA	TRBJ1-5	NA	TGTGCCAGCAGCTTAGGATTATCGTGGTCCGGACAGAAGGGTCAGCCCCAGCATTTT	CASSLGLSWSGQKGQPQHF
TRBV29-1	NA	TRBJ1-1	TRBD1	TGCAGCACTATAGGTTGGACAGGCCGCCCTGAAGCTTTCTTT	CSTIGWTGRPEAFF
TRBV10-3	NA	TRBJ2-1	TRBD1	TGTGCCATCTCGGGACAGGACTCCTACAATGAGCAGTTCTTC	CAISGQDSYNEQFF
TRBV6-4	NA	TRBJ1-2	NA	TGTGCCAGCAGACCAGGGGTAGACCCAGACTATGGCTACACCTTC	CASRPGVDPDYGYTF
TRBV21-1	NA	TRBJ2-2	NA	TGTGCCAGCACCACCCCGCGGGGTAGCGGGAGAGGCCGGAACACCGGGGAGCTGTTTTTT	CASTTPRGSGRGRNTGELFF
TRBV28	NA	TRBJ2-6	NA	TGTGCCAGCACCCGCTTCAGACACGGGAGCTCTGGGGCCAACGTCCTGACTTTC	CASTRFRHGSSGANVLTF
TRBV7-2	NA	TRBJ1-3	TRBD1	TGTGCCAGCAGCTTTGGCGACAGGGGGTCTGGAAACACCATATATTTT	CASSFGDRGSGNTIYF
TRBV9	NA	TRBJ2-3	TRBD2	TGTGCCAGCAGCGTAGTAGCGGGAGGGCCAGATACGCAGTATTTT	CASSVVAGGPDTQYF
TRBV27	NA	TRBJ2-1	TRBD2	TGTGCCAGCAGTTTAGGGACTAGCGGGAGTAATGAGCAGTTCTTC	CASSLGTSGSNEQFF
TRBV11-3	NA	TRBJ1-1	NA	TGTGCCAGCAGCTTAGACCCAGTGAACACTGAAGCTTTCTTT	CASSLDPVNTEAFF
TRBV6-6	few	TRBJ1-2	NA	TGTGCCAGCAGTTACTCGCCCGGGATAAAGGGTGGCTACACCTTC	CASSYSPGIKGGYTF
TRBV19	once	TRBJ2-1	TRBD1	TGTGCCACCAGGGCGGGACAGGGCAATGAGCAGTTCTTC	CATRAGQGNEQFF
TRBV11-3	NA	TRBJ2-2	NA	TGTGCCAGCAGCTTAGATCAGGGCAGAACGACCGGGGAGCTGTTTTTT	CASSLDQGRTTGELFF
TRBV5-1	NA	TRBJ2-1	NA	TGCGCCAGCAGCTTGAGGTTATCGGCGGGGAATGAGCAGTTCTTC	CASSLRLSAGNEQFF
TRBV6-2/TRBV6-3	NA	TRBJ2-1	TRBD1	TGTGCCAGCAGTTACGCGGGACAGGGTTCGGGTGAGCAGTTCTTC	CASSYAGQGSGEQFF
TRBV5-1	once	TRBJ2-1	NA	TGCGCCAGCAGCTGGTCCCTGGGTGGGGCTGAGCAGTTCTTC	CASSWSLGGAEQFF
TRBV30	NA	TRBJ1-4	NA	TGTGCCTGGAGTGGGAGTTTAACTGAAAAACTGTTTTTT	CAWSGSLTEKLFF
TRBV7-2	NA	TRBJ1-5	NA	TGTGCCAGCAGCTTAGACTTGATGGGGAGTGGGCCCCAGCATTTT	CASSLDLMGSGPQHF
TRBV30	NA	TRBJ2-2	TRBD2	TGTGCCTGGAGTAGGCTCTTCAACTTAGCGGGAAAAACCGGGGAGCTGTTTTTT	CAWSRLFNLAGKTGELFF
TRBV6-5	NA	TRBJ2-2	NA	TGTGCCAGCAGTTACTCAGGGAGCCGGGAGCTGTTTTTT	CASSYSGSRELFF
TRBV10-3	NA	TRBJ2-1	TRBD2	TGTGCCATCAGTGAGTCTTCAAGTAGCGGGAGGGTCAATGAGCAGTTCTTC	CAISESSSSGRVNEQFF
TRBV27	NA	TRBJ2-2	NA	TGTGCCAGCAGTTTCCTGAACTTAGCGAACACCGGGGAGCTGTTTTTT	CASSFLNLANTGELFF
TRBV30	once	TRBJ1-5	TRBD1	TGTGCCTGGAGTGTACGTCAGGGGGCGAGCAATCAGCCCCAGCATTTT	CAWSVRQGASNQPQHF
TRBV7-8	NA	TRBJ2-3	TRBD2	TGTGCCAGCAGCTTGAGGATGGCGGGAGAGAGCACAGATACGCAGTATTTT	CASSLRMAGESTDTQYF
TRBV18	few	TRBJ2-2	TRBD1	TGTGCCAGCTCACCACCGGGACAGGGAACGGTCGGGGAGCTGTTTTTT	CASSPPGQGTVGELFF
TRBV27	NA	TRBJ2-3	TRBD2	TGTGCCAGCAGTTCCGACACCGGGACTAGCGGGAGTCAGGCAGATACGCAGTATTTT	CASSSDTGTSGSQADTQYF
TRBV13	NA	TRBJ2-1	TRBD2	TGTGCCAGCAGCCGCCCGGGACTAGCGGGAATCAATGAGCAGTTCTTC	CASSRPGLAGINEQFF
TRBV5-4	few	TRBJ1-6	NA	TGTGCCAGCAGCGTGGACACGAATTCACCCCTCCACTTT	CASSVDTNSPLHF
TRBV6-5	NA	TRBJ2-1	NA	TGTGCCAGCAGCCCGCCGGGAGTATACAATGAGCAGTTCTTC	CASSPPGVYNEQFF
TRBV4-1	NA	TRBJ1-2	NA	TGCGCCAGCAGCCAACCCCACCCGGACTATGGCTACACCTTC	CASSQPHPDYGYTF
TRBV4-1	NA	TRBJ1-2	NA	TGCGCCAGCAGCCAAGAACGGGGATCTTCTTACGGCTACACCTTC	CASSQERGSSYGYTF
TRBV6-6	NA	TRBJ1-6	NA	TGTGCCAGCAGTCGACTTCATCAAACGAGGGATTCACCCCTCCACTTT	CASSRLHQTRDSPLHF
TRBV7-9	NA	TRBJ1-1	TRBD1	TGTGCCAGCATCCCCCCAGGCCAGGGGGCTTTCACTGAAGCTTTCTTT	CASIPPGQGAFTEAFF
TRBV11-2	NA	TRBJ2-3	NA	TGTGCCAGCAGCCCCATTGTGAGGGATACGCAGTATTTT	CASSPIVRDTQYF
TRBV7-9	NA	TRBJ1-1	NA	TGTGCCAGCAGCTTAGGCAGGGGAGGGACTGAAGCTTTCTTT	CASSLGRGGTEAFF
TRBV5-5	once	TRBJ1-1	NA	TGTGCCAGCAGCTTGTACGGCGGCACTGAAGCTTTCTTT	CASSLYGGTEAFF
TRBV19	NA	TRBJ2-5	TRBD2	TGTGCCAGTAGTTATAGCGGGAATTCGGCGCGAAAAGAGACCCAGTACTTC	CASSYSGNSARKETQYF
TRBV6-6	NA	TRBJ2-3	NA	TGTGCCAGCAGCCTCCGGGGGGCATGGACAGATACGCAGTATTTT	CASSLRGAWTDTQYF
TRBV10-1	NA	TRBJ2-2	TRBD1	TGCGCCAGCAGTGAGTCGAGAACGCCCCGGGACAGGGGGGGTCGACCCGGGGAGCTGTTTTTT	CASSESRTPRDRGGRPGELFF
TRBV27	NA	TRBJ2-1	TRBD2	TGTGCCAGCAGCCGAATATTAATTAGCGGGAGGGCCCGAGACGTGCTCTTC	CASSRILISGRARDVLF
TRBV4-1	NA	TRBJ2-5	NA	TGCGCCAGCAGCCAAGATGGCGCGGGCGACCAAGAGACCCAGTACTTC	CASSQDGAGDQETQYF
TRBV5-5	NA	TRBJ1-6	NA	TGTGCCAGCAGCCGGGGTGACAGGACCAATTCACCCCTCCACTTT	CASSRGDRTNSPLHF
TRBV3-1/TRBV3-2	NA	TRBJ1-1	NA	TGTGCCAGCACCCTCAGACAGGCGAACACTGAAGCTTTCTTT	CASTLRQANTEAFF
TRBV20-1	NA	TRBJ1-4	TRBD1	TGCAGTGCTAGTGACAGGGGGCGGGGTGAAAAACTGTTTTTT	CSASDRGRGEKLFF
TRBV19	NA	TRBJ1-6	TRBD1	TGTGCCAGTAGTATGGACAGGGATTATTCACCCCTCCACTTT	CASSMDRDYSPLHF
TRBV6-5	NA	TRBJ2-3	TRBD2	TGTGCCAGCAGGGCGGGGGGGGCAGATACGCAGTATTTT	CASRAGGADTQYF
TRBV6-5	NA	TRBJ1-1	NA	TGTGCCAGCAGCCAGGACAGACTGAACACTGAAGCTTTCTTT	CASSQDRLNTEAFF
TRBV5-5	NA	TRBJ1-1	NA	TGTGCCAGCAGCTTACGAATGGCGGCTTTTAACACTGAAGCTTTCTTT	CASSLRMAAFNTEAFF
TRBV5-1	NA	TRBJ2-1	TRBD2	TGCGCCAGCAGCCATCTAGCGGGAGGGGTCAATGAGCAGTTCTTC	CASSHLAGGVNEQFF
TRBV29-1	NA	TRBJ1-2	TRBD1	TGCAGCGTTGAAGCGGGACAGCCGAGGGGCTACACCTTC	CSVEAGQPRGYTF
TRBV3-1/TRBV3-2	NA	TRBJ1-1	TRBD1	TGTGCCAGCAGCCATTCTCCCACGAATAGGACAGGGGTTGTCTCTGAAGCTTTCTTT	CASSHSPTNRTGVVSEAFF
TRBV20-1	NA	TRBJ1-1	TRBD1	TGCAGTGCTAGTAACAGGGGTCACGTAATCACTGAAGCTTTCTTT	CSASNRGHVITEAFF
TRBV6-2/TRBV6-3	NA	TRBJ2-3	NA	TGTGCCAGCAGCCCGATATGGTCAGGGGCGAATATTCCAGATACGCAGTATTTT	CASSPIWSGANIPDTQYF
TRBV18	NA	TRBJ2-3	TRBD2	TGTGCCAGCTCAGCCACCATAGCGGGAGGAGAGGCAGATACGCAGTATTTT	CASSATIAGGEADTQYF
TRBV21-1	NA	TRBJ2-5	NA	TGTGCCAGCAGCAAATTCGGTTCGCAGGTGATGGAGGGAGAGACCCAGTACTTC	CASSKFGSQVMEGETQYF
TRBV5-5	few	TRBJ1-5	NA	TGTGCCAGCAGCTTGGTTGTCGTTGGCGGACTCAATCAGCCCCAGCATTTT	CASSLVVVGGLNQPQHF